This T cell receptor (beta chain) was recovered during a study of response to subunit inactivated influenza vaccine. Study-level findings and limits: Authors suggested few new T cells are recruited by each seasonal influenza vaccination.

TCRdb called the RT-PCR reads again in MiXCR, with one record for every CDR3 protein. The sample includes about 520,000 distinct CDR3 sequences, 25% seen only once; the top ten take less than 2.5%. This clonotype was seen more than once but under ten times. Its target is unknown. The germline CDR1 and CDR2 sequences are DFQATT and SNEGSKA (reference sequence). The CDR3 runs 17 residues. J gave up 0 bases and V 4 bases, and 11 bases lay outside the gene matches. This TCR was recovered from a man aged 50 to 59 who received an inactivated influenza vaccine. Sequencing was performed on CD4+ T cells sorted from PBMCs, taken about 5 days after vaccination. The chain couples TRBV20-1 to TRBJ2-3, with 9 bases aligning to TRBD2. The CDR3 protein is CSAKGTSLSLSTDTQYF. As DNA, the CDR3 is TGCAGTGCTAAAGGGACTAGCCTTAGTCTTAGCACAGATACGCAGTATTTT.